The 5 T cell receptor beta chains below were found in one sample sequenced in a study of blood T cell repertoires in COVID-19. This table comes from immunoSEQ multiplex PCR, and its TCRdb copy is limited to in-frame clones, with some not included. The repertoire has 99,000 or so clones, around 84% of them found once; the top ten carry 1.5% to 2.5%. Sequenced sample: peripheral blood. The receptors shown here come from a man aged 70-80 years with active or convalescent COVID-19.

The rearrangement joins TRBV29-1 to TRBJ1-2; 10 bases map to TRBD1. Germline CDR1 is SQVTM and CDR2 is ANQGSEA. The CDR3 sequence is 13 residues long. The V and J ends lost 3 bases and 7 bases, in that order; junction bases with no gene match: 5. The CDR3 loop reads CSVDGTGDGGYTF. DNA for the CDR3: TGCAGCGTTGACGGGACAGGGGATGGTGGCTACACCTTC.

This clone was recorded a few times. The chain couples TRBV5-5 to TRBJ2-7; 9 bases are shared with TRBD2. The CDR3 consists of 16 residues. Trimming cost V 0 bases and J 6 bases; bases outside gene matches: 10. The germline gives CDR1 SGHKS, CDR2 YYEKEE (reference sequence). Here the CDR3 reads CASSLAVLAGSTEQYF. The CDR3, as DNA: TGTGCCAGCAGCTTGGCCGTCCTAGCGGGGAGTACCGAGCAGTACTTC. The full variable domain, rest sourced from reference TRBV5-5 and TRBJ2-7, is DAGVTQSPTHLIKTRGQQVTLRCSPISGHKSVSWYQQVLGQGPQFIFQYYEKEERGRGNFPDRFSARQFPNYSSELNVNALLLGDSALYLCASSLAVLAGSTEQYFGPGTRLTVT.

The chain is built from TRBV18 and TRBJ1-3; 9 bases agree with TRBD1. Germline V CDR1 and CDR2: KGHSH, LQKENI. V lost 1 base, J lost 4 bases, and 5 bases stayed unmatched. The CDR3 has 16 amino acids. The CDR3 DNA reads as TGTGCCAGCTCACCACAGACAGGGGGTGTCGGAAACACCATATATTTT. Translated: CASSPQTGGVGNTIYF. Together with reference TRBV18 and TRBJ1-3, the CDR3 gives the full variable domain: NAGVMQNPRHLVRRRGQEARLRCSPMKGHSHVYWYRQLPEEGLKFMVYLQKENIIDESGMPKERFSAEFPKEGPSILRIQQVVRGDSAAYFCASSPQTGGVGNTIYFGEGSWLTVV.

The chain is built from TRBV7-6 and TRBJ1-1; D is undetermined. CDR1 and CDR2 (germline): SGHVS, FNYEAQ. V gave up 2 bases and J gave up 3 bases, with 10 bases separating them. The length of the CDR3 is 14 residues. The CDR3 here is CASSLSNRYTEAFF. DNA for the CDR3: TGTGCCAGCAGCTTAAGTAACAGATACACTGAAGCTTTCTTT.

This clone showed up just once. This chain joins TRBV19 and TRBJ1-1; D might be TRBD1 (5 bases). Germline assignment: CDR1 LNHDA and CDR2 SQIVND (reference sequence). CDR3 length: 13 amino acids. The ends were cut back, 5 bases at V and 1 base at J, with 8 bases in the middle. DNA of the CDR3: TGTGCCAGTAGTTCTCAGGGGAACACTGAAGCTTTCTTT. Protein: CASSSQGNTEAFF.